The next 12 T cell receptor beta chains were all read from a single sample in a study of blood T cell repertoires in COVID-19. Clones were read by immunoSEQ multiplex PCR, and TCRdb kept only the in-frame ones, dropping some. The table includes around 250,000 clones, roughly 85% detected once. Source material: PBMCs or T cells enriched from blood (not recorded which). These receptors all stem from a middle-aged man who had been exposed to COVID-19.

This chain joins TRBV7-9 and TRBJ2-1; weak D call: TRBD2 (5 bases). The CDR3 length is 17 residues. CDR1 is SEHNR and CDR2 is FQNEAQ in the germline V gene (reference sequence). V was shortened by 1 base and J by 0 bases, with 13 bases between the two germline ends. The chain's CDR3 is CASSLVPASGSYNEQFF. CDR3 coding DNA: TGTGCCAGCAGCTTAGTTCCAGCGAGCGGCTCCTACAATGAGCAGTTCTTC.

V is TRBV7-8 and J is TRBJ2-7; D call uncertain. Trimming stripped 7 bases from V and 4 bases from J, with 17 bases between. CDR1 and CDR2 from the germline V gene are SGHVS and FQNEAQ. CDR3 length: 14 amino acids. This CDR3 reads CASTFREPWYEQYF. The CDR3 nucleotides are TGTGCCAGCACGTTCCGTGAGCCATGGTACGAGCAGTACTTC. The whole variable domain, filled in from reference TRBV7-8 and TRBJ2-7, reads GAGVSQSPRYKVAKRGQDVALRCDPISGHVSLFWYQQALGQGPEFLTYFQNEAQLDKSGLPSDRFFAERPEGSVSTLKIQRTQQEDSAVYLCASTFREPWYEQYFGPGTRLTVT.

This chain uses TRBV7-2 with TRBJ2-7; 10 bases match TRBD1. This CDR3 has 17 residues. V shed 2 bases, J shed 2 bases, and the junction held 9 bases outside the gene matches. From germline, CDR1 is SGHTA and CDR2 FQGNSA. The CDR3 sequence: CASSLIWGQGSPYEQYF. CDR3 DNA sequence: TGTGCCAGCAGCTTAATATGGGGACAGGGGTCCCCCTACGAGCAGTACTTC.

The gene calls are TRBV3-1 (or the pseudogene TRBV3-2) and TRBJ2-3; D is unclear. The CDR3 has 14 amino acids. V shed 2 bases and J shed 0 bases, with 6 bases lying between them. Germline CDR1 and CDR2: LGHDT and YNNKEL (reference sequence). CDR3 DNA sequence: TGTGCCAGCAGCCAACAGACTAGCACAGATACGCAGTATTTT. Protein sequence: CASSQQTSTDTQYF.

This chain links TRBV6-4 with TRBJ2-1, with 13 nucleotides matching TRBD2. V lost 8 bases, J lost 4 bases, and 11 bases stayed unmatched. In germline, CDR1 is MRHNA, CDR2 SNTAGT. The CDR3 extends over 17 amino acids. CDR3 region: CASRTRTSGSMYNEQFF. The CDR3 coding sequence is TGTGCCAGCCGGACCCGGACTAGCGGGAGCATGTACAATGAGCAGTTCTTC.

This clone occurred once. Here the CDR3 reads CASSRGLSTEAFF. The DNA of the CDR3 is TGTGCCAGCAGCCGCGGACTGAGCACTGAAGCTTTCTTT. The rearrangement joins TRBV3-1 (or the pseudogene TRBV3-2) to TRBJ1-1, with unresolved D. Germline assignment: CDR1 LGHDT and CDR2 YNNKEL (reference sequence). Trimming took 4 bases from V and 4 from J, leaving 10 bases between them. This CDR3 has 13 amino acids.

This clone was picked up one time. CDR3 DNA sequence: TGTGCCAGCAGCCTAGCGGAAGGTGGCGATGAGCAGTTCTTC. Translation: CASSLAEGGDEQFF. The chain links TRBV3-1 (or the pseudogene TRBV3-2) to TRBJ2-1, with a weak D call TRBD2 (6 bases). Trimming shortened V by 4 bases and J by 8 bases, and 15 bases separated the two germline ends. CDR3 length: 14 amino acids. Germline V gives CDR1 LGHDT, CDR2 YNNKEL (reference sequence).

The chain employs TRBV7-9 and TRBJ1-1; D is perhaps TRBD1 (6 bases). Germline assignment: CDR1 SEHNR and CDR2 FQNEAQ (reference sequence). There are 18 residues in the CDR3. V lost 2 bases and J 1 base, leaving 20 bases between the germline ends. CDR3 nucleotide sequence: TGTGCCAGCAGCTTATATACCCCACAGGGCTCTGGGAACACTGAAGCTTTCTTT. Encoded protein: CASSLYTPQGSGNTEAFF.

This clone occurred once. This chain joins TRBV19 and TRBJ2-1; maybe TRBD1 (5 bases). CDR1 is LNHDA and CDR2 is SQIVND in the germline V gene (reference sequence). This CDR3 has 16 residues. Trimming pared 8 bases from V and 6 bases from J, leaving 23 bases between. CDR3 bases: TGTGCCAGTTCCTCTGGGGCAGGGTTAGGGATCAATGAGCAGTTCTTC. It yields the protein CASSSGAGLGINEQFF. The full variable domain, with the rest looked up from reference TRBV19 and TRBJ2-1, is DGGITQSPKYLFRKEGQNVTLSCEQNLNHDAMYWYRQDPGQGLRLIYYSQIVNDFQKGDIAEGYSVSREKKESFPLTVTSAQKNPTAFYLCASSSGAGLGINEQFFGPGTRLTVL.

The rearrangement uses TRBV2 and TRBJ2-7; 10 bases match TRBD1. V gave up 6 bases and J gave up 7 bases; unmatched junction bases: 6. Per germline, CDR1 SNHLY and CDR2 FYNNEI. The CDR3 runs 13 residues. The CDR3 nucleotides are TGTGCCAGCAGAGGGGACAGGGGTAGAGAGCAGTACTTC. Its translation is CASRGDRGREQYF.

This rearrangement joins TRBV2 to TRBJ1-6; possibly TRBD1 for D (6 bases). This CDR3 comprises 14 residues. CDR1 and CDR2 from the germline V gene are SNHLY and FYNNEI. Trimming left V 4 bases short and J 10 bases short, with 14 bases between. The CDR3 protein is CASSARRGGSPLHF. The CDR3 DNA reads TGTGCCAGCAGTGCACGCAGGGGCGGATCACCCCTCCACTTT.

J is TRBJ2-5 and V is TRBV5-1; TRBD1 matches at 7 bases. Germline V gives CDR1 SGHRS, CDR2 YFSETQ. V trimming: 4 bases; J trimming: 2 bases; junction bases outside the gene matches: 8. The CDR3 is 15 amino acids. CDR3 sequence reads: CASSLTGIGQETQYF. CDR3 nucleotide sequence: TGCGCCAGCAGCCTGACAGGGATTGGACAAGAGACCCAGTACTTC. The entire variable domain, with the rest obtained from reference TRBV5-1 and TRBJ2-5, is as follows: KAGVTQTPRYLIKTRGQQVTLSCSPISGHRSVSWYQQTPGQGLQFLFEYFSETQRNKGNFPGRFSGRQFSNSRSEMNVSTLELGDSALYLCASSLTGIGQETQYFGPGTRLLVL.